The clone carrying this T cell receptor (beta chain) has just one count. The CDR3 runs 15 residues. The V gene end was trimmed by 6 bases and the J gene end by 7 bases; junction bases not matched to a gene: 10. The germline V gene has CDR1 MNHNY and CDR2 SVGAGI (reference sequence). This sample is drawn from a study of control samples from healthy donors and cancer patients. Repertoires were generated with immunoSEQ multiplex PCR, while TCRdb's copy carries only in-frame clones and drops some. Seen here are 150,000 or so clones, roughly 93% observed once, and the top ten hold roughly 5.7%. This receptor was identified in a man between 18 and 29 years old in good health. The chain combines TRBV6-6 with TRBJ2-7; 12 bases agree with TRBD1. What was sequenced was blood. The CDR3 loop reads CASRGLGQGAREQYF. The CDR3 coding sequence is TGTGCCAGCAGGGGGCTGGGACAGGGGGCGCGGGAGCAGTACTTC.